This T cell receptor beta chain was profiled in a study of T cells after yellow fever vaccination. In the study overall: Preparation of the low-cell-number fractions used SMART-Seq v4 Ultra Low Input. Study-wide results and caveats: Primary-vaccination clones mostly resurfaced post-booster (under 98% CD4, roughly 90% CD8). Clonotypes found in both CD4 and CD8 compartments made up a small share.

TCRdb redid the calling of the 5' RACE reads with MiXCR, one entry per CDR3 protein. The profile shows 610,000 or so distinct CDR3 sequences, 9% to 15% of them singletons. The CDR3 sequence is 14 residues long. V lost 7 bases and J lost 5, with 17 bases in between. Germline V lookup: CDR1 SNHLY, CDR2 FYNNEI. Worth noting for this clonotype: What it binds is unknown.

The genes are TRBV2 and TRBJ2-5; either TRBD1 or TRBD2 may supply D (6 bases each). Sequenced here: PBMCs, sampled on the day of the yellow fever booster vaccination. The sequence was obtained from a man aged 25 to 45 who received the YFV17D yellow fever vaccine. The CDR3 bases are TGTGCCAGCATAGACGGGGGCAGAATCGAGACCCAGTACTTC. Protein: CASIDGGRIETQYF.